A single TCR beta chain is shown here with its context. This sample was taken from a study of blood T cell repertoires in COVID-19. For the study at large: Researchers got acute and convalescent COVID-19 samples from the United States, Italy and Spain. T cells, B-cell-depleted T cells, or PBMCs supplied cDNA or gDNA.

CDR3 size: 15 residues. Germline CDR1 and CDR2: SGHRS and YFSETQ. Deletions cut 0 bases from V and 1 base from J, with 10 bases between. In the authors' workflow: Counts of nucleated cells, estimated from reference gene primer amplification, were obtained. Assay: immunoSEQ multiplex PCR; the TCRdb copy retains only in-frame clones and omits some. V, J and clone size are those of that table, while D and trimming were read from the DNA. Here the sample spans 200,000 to 300,000 clones, 90% being singletons. This chain connects TRBV5-1 to TRBJ2-5; possibly TRBD1 for D (6 bases). The sequencing sample was made of peripheral blood. The source is a middle-aged woman with acute or convalescent COVID-19. The chain's CDR3 is CASSLEGTSQETQYF. The CDR3, as DNA: TGCGCCAGCAGCTTGGAAGGGACATCCCAAGAGACCCAGTACTTC.